This TCR beta chain came from a study of vaccination effects on CD4 cells after COVID-19. ViraFEST expansion of antigen-specific CD4+ T cells with viral peptide pools preceded sequencing. At the end of roughly ten days of culture, CD4+ T cells were isolated. Infection dated between March and December 2020, before the Alpha, Beta and Delta variants reached the United States. Researchers reported culturing two million PBMC in each well, adding approximately 10 IU/ml IL-2 and about 9.5 ug/ml peptides. Concerning this clone itself: What it recognizes is unknown.

Germline CDR1 is KGHSH and CDR2 is LQKENI. J lost 3 bases, V lost 3 bases, and 5 bases had no gene match. The length of the CDR3 is 16 residues. Clones were sequenced by immunoSEQ multiplex PCR, and TCRdb holds only the in-frame ones, with some missing. This sample yields roughly 25,000 clones, of which 69% are seen a single time; roughly 18% belongs to the top ten. Sequencing used CD4+ T cells from PBMCs cultured with SARS-CoV-2 spike peptides, obtained before COVID-19 vaccination. The sequence came from a human donor who had a prior SARS-CoV-2 infection. The V gene is TRBV18, the J gene TRBJ1-3; TRBD1 aligns across 10 bases. For the CDR3, the DNA is TGTGCCAGCTCACCTCAGGACAGGGGGTTTGGAAACACCATATATTTT. Translation: CASSPQDRGFGNTIYF.